These 21 T cell receptor beta chains came from one sample sequenced in a study of T cell repertoires in cytomegalovirus infection. TCRdb re-derived calls from the reads in MiXCR, one entry per CDR3 protein. The sample includes a few hundred thousand distinct CDR3 sequences, more than 15% seen only once; the top ten take around half. The sample comprised CD8+ T cells from PBMCs. The receptors here all came from a human donor in good health (CMV status not recorded). Some clones in this sample may be carry-over from other donors' samples.

Points on this clonotype: A much more abundant neighbour one base away suggests this may be a read error. The chain is built from TRBV7-2 and TRBJ1-3; tentatively, D is TRBD1 (5 bases). This CDR3 contains 15 residues. The ends were cut back, 1 base at V and 2 bases at J, with 9 bases in the middle. Looked up from germline, CDR1 is SGHTA and CDR2 is FQGNSA. In nucleotides, the CDR3 is TGTGCCAGCAGCTTAGGCAGGGTCACTGGAAACACCATATATTTT. As protein: CASSLGRVTGNTIYF.

This clonotype was found many times. The chain joins TRBV7-2 to TRBJ2-7; 10 bases fit TRBD1. Trimming took 1 base from V and 1 from J; bases not matched to a gene: 4. The CDR3 runs 16 residues. The germline V gene has CDR1 SGHTA and CDR2 FQGNSA. Here the CDR3 DNA reads TGTGCCAGCAGCTTAGGCCCGGACAGGGGGTCCTACGAGCAGTACTTC. This gives the protein CASSLGPDRGSYEQYF. The full variable domain, its missing parts supplied by reference TRBV7-2 and TRBJ2-7, is GAGVSQSPSNKVTEKGKDVELRCDPISGHTALYWYRQSLGQGLEFLIYFQGNSAPDKSGLPSDRFSAERTGGSVSTLTIQRTQQEDSAVYLCASSLGPDRGSYEQYFGPGTRLTVT.

The chain recombines TRBV28 with TRBJ2-3, with D possibly called TRBD1 or TRBD2 (6 bases each). In germline, CDR1 is MDHEN, CDR2 SYDVKM. V dropped 4 bases and J dropped 3 bases, with 20 bases sitting between them. The CDR3 is 17 amino acids. The CDR3 protein is CASSSRITGAPTDTQYF. CDR3 coding DNA: TGTGCCAGCAGTTCCCGGATTACGGGGGCCCCAACAGATACGCAGTATTTT.

This clonotype was detected many times. The chain is built from TRBV28 and TRBJ2-2; D gene unclear. CDR1 and CDR2 from the germline V gene are MDHEN and SYDVKM. Deletions cut 9 bases from V and 0 bases from J, with 5 bases between. This CDR3 is built from 12 residues. In DNA, the CDR3 is TGTGCCAGTACTACGAACACCGGGGAGCTGTTTTTT. This sequence encodes CASTTNTGELFF.

This clonotype was picked up a small number of times. This rearrangement joins TRBV12-3 or TRBV12-4 to TRBJ2-1, with 10 positions matching TRBD1. Trimming cost V 1 base and J 5 bases; bases outside gene matches: 5. This CDR3 is 16 amino acids long. In DNA form, the CDR3 reads TGTGCCAGCAGTTTAGTTGGGACAGGGGCCCACAATGAGCAGTTCTTC. It yields the protein CASSLVGTGAHNEQFF.

The chain links TRBV4-1 to TRBJ2-2; 9 bases are a match to TRBD1. The CDR3 contains 16 residues. With 4 bases clipped from V and 9 bases from J, the junction kept 12 bases outside the gene matches. Germline CDR1 MGHRA, CDR2 YSYEKL. In DNA form, the CDR3 reads TGCGCCAGCAGCCGCGAGGGTGGGACAGGGATTCGGGAGCTGTTTTTT. Its translation: CASSREGGTGIRELFF.

This clonotype was seen a handful of times. The rearrangement joins TRBV7-9 to TRBJ2-7, with 7 bases aligning to TRBD1. The germline V gene encodes CDR1 SEHNR and CDR2 FQNEAQ (reference sequence). The trim removed 5 bases at V and 3 bases at J, leaving 7 bases unmatched. This CDR3 comprises 14 residues. In DNA form, the CDR3 reads TGTGCCAGCAGCCTAAGGACAGGAGTCTACGAGCAGTACTTC. Translating gives CASSLRTGVYEQYF.

The chain recombines TRBV12-3 or TRBV12-4 with TRBJ1-5; no firm D call. V shed 3 bases and J shed 4 bases, with 13 bases lying between them. CDR3 length: 15 residues. The CDR3 nucleotides are TGTGCCAGCAGTTTTTCTGTTTCCATTAATCAGCCCCAGCATTTT. It yields the protein CASSFSVSINQPQHF.

V usage is TRBV6-5 and J usage is TRBJ1-2; a possible D gene is TRBD1 (5 bases). The CDR3 consists of 14 residues. The germline gives CDR1 MNHEY, CDR2 SVGAGI. The ends were cut back, 6 bases at V and 0 bases at J, with 11 bases in the middle. The CDR3 DNA is TGTGCCAGCAGATCGGGGCAGCCTAACTATGGCTACACCTTC. Protein product: CASRSGQPNYGYTF.

The chain uses TRBV27 and TRBJ1-5; tentatively, D is TRBD1 (6 bases). Deletions cut 6 bases from V and 5 bases from J, with 14 bases between. The CDR3 has 14 amino acids. The germline V gene has CDR1 MNHEY and CDR2 SMNVEV (reference sequence). CDR3 loop: CASRLGGFHQPQHF. CDR3 in DNA: TGTGCCAGCAGATTAGGGGGGTTCCATCAGCCCCAGCATTTT.

The J gene is TRBJ2-1, the V gene TRBV11-1; perhaps D is TRBD1 or TRBD2 (5 bases each). Trimming shortened V by 10 bases and J by 9 bases, and 19 bases separated the two germline ends. The CDR3 sequence is 13 residues long. Germline V gene sequence: CDR1 SGHAT, CDR2 FQDESV (reference sequence). The CDR3 sequence is CATGAGPNSEQFF. As DNA, the CDR3 is TGTGCCACCGGGGCAGGTCCTAATAGTGAGCAGTTCTTC.

This chain connects TRBV29-1 to TRBJ1-2; D gene ambiguous. V lost 4 bases to trimming and J lost 5 bases, with 8 bases between them. Germline V lookup: CDR1 SQVTM, CDR2 ANQGSEA. CDR3 length equals 11 residues. CDR3 amino acids: CSVVKGYGYTF. CDR3 sequence (DNA): TGCAGCGTTGTAAAGGGATATGGCTACACCTTC.

The V gene is TRBV27, the J gene TRBJ1-6; 8 nucleotides agree with TRBD1. Germline loops: CDR1 MNHEY, CDR2 SMNVEV (reference sequence). The CDR3 runs to 15 residues. J was trimmed by 7 bases and V by 7 bases; bases with no gene match: 9. The CDR3 sequence: CASTRGPVTNSPLHF. The CDR3 nucleotides read TGTGCCAGCACCAGGGGGCCGGTGACAAATTCACCCCTCCACTTT.

This clonotype was observed many times. The rearrangement uses TRBV7-2 and TRBJ1-6; 11 positions match TRBD1. Germline lookup yields CDR1 SGHTA and CDR2 FQGNSA. The CDR3 has 16 residues. The J segment lost 7 bases and the V segment lost 1 base, leaving 3 bases of the junction unmatched. The CDR3 loop is CASSLGGTGGNSPLHF. Written as DNA, the CDR3 is TGTGCCAGCAGCTTAGGTGGGACAGGGGGGAATTCACCCCTCCACTTT.

The gene calls are TRBV4-1 and TRBJ2-1, with D possibly called TRBD1 or TRBD2 (6 bases each). Germline lookup yields CDR1 MGHRA and CDR2 YSYEKL. Deletions cut 5 bases from V and 6 bases from J, with 14 bases between. This CDR3 comprises 14 residues. CDR3 in amino acids: CASSAQSGANEQFF. Written as DNA, the CDR3 is TGCGCCAGCAGCGCTCAGTCGGGGGCCAATGAGCAGTTCTTC.

Many counts were recorded for this clonotype. The chain employs TRBV7-8 and TRBJ2-5; D might be TRBD2 (5 bases). The CDR3 runs 17 residues. Germline V gene data show CDR1 as SGHVS and CDR2 as FQNEAQ. V was cut by 2 bases and J by 4 bases, with 20 bases left in between. CDR3 coding DNA: TGTGCCAGCAGCTTATACCCAGGAACTAGAACCCGAGAGACCCAGTACTTC. Its protein product is CASSLYPGTRTRETQYF.

This sequence joins TRBV20-1 and TRBJ2-4, with 7 bases matching TRBD2. Trimming removed 0 bases from V and 6 bases from J; junction bases left unmatched: 11. Germline V gene data show CDR1 as DFQATT and CDR2 as SNEGSKA (reference sequence). The CDR3 is 16 amino acids. CDR3 nucleotide sequence: TGCAGTGCTAGAGATCCTCTCGCGGGGGTGGGAAACATTCAGTACTTC. It is translated as CSARDPLAGVGNIQYF.

The table lists this clonotype with a count of one. V usage is TRBV5-6 and J usage is TRBJ2-4, with no clear D. Trimming stripped 4 bases from V and 2 bases from J, with 25 bases between. The germline V gene has CDR1 SGHDT and CDR2 YYEEEE. The length of the CDR3 is 19 residues. DNA of the CDR3: TGTGCCAGCAGCCGTAGGTCGGCGGCGGCAGGAATCACCAAAAACATTCAGTACTTC. Translation gives CASSRRSAAAGITKNIQYF.

This rearrangement joins TRBV29-1 to TRBJ2-1; tentative D call: TRBD2 (6 bases). Germline CDR1 and CDR2: SQVTM and ANQGSEA. The CDR3 has 16 residues. Trimming removed 1 base from V and 3 bases from J, with 16 bases in between. The chain's CDR3 is CSVEGVRRERYNEQFF. The CDR3 DNA is TGCAGCGTTGAAGGGGTCAGGCGGGAACGCTACAATGAGCAGTTCTTC.

The sample holds a few counts of this clonotype. V is TRBV6-2 or TRBV6-3 and J is TRBJ2-1; 9 bases are a match to TRBD1. This CDR3 region has 14 residues. With 5 bases clipped from V and 7 bases from J, the junction kept 6 bases outside the gene matches. The germline V gene has CDR1 MNHEY and CDR2 SVGEGT. The chain's CDR3 is CASSLRDRVNEQFF. The CDR3 DNA follows: TGTGCCAGCAGTCTCCGGGACAGGGTTAATGAGCAGTTCTTC.

The rearrangement joins TRBV27 to TRBJ2-7; a possible D gene is TRBD1 (5 bases). The germline V and J ends were trimmed by 2 bases and 5 bases, with 16 bases remaining between them. This CDR3 contains 15 residues. Looked up from germline, CDR1 is MNHEY and CDR2 is SMNVEV (reference sequence). CDR3 sequence reads: CASSLPGRSIDEQYF. The CDR3 DNA sequence: TGTGCCAGCAGTTTACCAGGGCGGTCGATAGACGAGCAGTACTTC.